These T cell receptor beta chains were read from a single sample in a study of T cell responses to AZD1222 COVID-19 vaccine. Produced via immunoSEQ multiplex PCR; TCRdb's table is partial and in-frame only. The sample lists about 160,000 clones, approximately 90% occurring once. The source material was peripheral blood, sampled on day 0 of MenACWY control vaccination. The receptors derive from an adult in good health. Both conserved end residues are trimmed from each CDR3. The order of the fields is clone size, J gene, V gene, CDR3 protein. Not every row has a clone size; where given, it reads once, few, many or a size class.

>-|TRBJ2-1|TRBV3-1/TRBV3-2
ASSQVLAGYNEQF
>-|TRBJ2-7|TRBV3-1/TRBV3-2
ASSQGVAGWYEQY
>-|TRBJ2-5|TRBV3-1/TRBV3-2
ASSQDALVGETQY
>once|TRBJ2-1|TRBV4-2
ASSQDLAASYNEQF
>-|TRBJ2-7|TRBV7-6
ASSGGVFGQY
>once|TRBJ2-5|TRBV5-1
ASSPRLAGEETQY
>-|TRBJ1-2|TRBV29-1
SVRTSLYGYT
>-|TRBJ2-7|TRBV7-8
ASTPTGTTPEQY
>-|TRBJ2-7|TRBV6-6
ASSYMFSWGDEQY
>once|TRBJ1-5|TRBV6-2/TRBV6-3
ASSPGTAPNNQPQH
>-|TRBJ1-1|TRBV25-1
ASSEYSGSEAF
>-|TRBJ2-2|TRBV25-1
ASSDFSGPGELF
>-|TRBJ2-7|TRBV5-4
ASSLKLSYEQY
>-|TRBJ1-1|TRBV5-1
ASSLTLNTEAF
>once|TRBJ1-2|TRBV18
ASSPAGTFYGYT
>-|TRBJ2-3|TRBV10-3
AITAGGTDTQY
>once|TRBJ2-5|TRBV5-1
ASSLSGGEVETQY
>-|TRBJ2-6|TRBV6-6
ASSTNPSGANVLT
>-|TRBJ2-3|TRBV7-3
ASNPTGGLTDTQY
>-|TRBJ2-7|TRBV12-3/TRBV12-4
ASSLTGGGEQY
>-|TRBJ2-1|TRBV10-3
AISEIGLGDEQF
>-|TRBJ1-1|TRBV19
ASLILGSSYTEAF
>-|TRBJ2-1|TRBV5-6
ASSFGSFWEQF
>once|TRBJ1-4|TRBV5-1
ASSLGATVGEKLF
>-|TRBJ1-3|TRBV6-5
ASSYDRHSGNTIY
>-|TRBJ1-1|TRBV28
ASSLTPKFDKGAF
>-|TRBJ1-6|TRBV27
ASSPRGSHNSPLH
>-|TRBJ2-2|TRBV30
ACSMAGELF
>-|TRBJ2-7|TRBV7-6
ASSLETSGSYEQY
>-|TRBJ1-2|TRBV7-3
ASSRTGELDGYT
>-|TRBJ1-6|TRBV28
ASMQGQYNSPLH
>-|TRBJ2-3|TRBV5-4
ASSLVWRATDTQY
>-|TRBJ2-3|TRBV7-9
ASNPLLGDTQY
>-|TRBJ1-3|TRBV18
ASSTTQGAYGNTIY
>-|TRBJ2-1|TRBV19
ATSPRLAGYNEQF
>-|TRBJ2-3|TRBV7-9
ASGHFGDTQY
>-|TRBJ2-1|TRBV5-1
ASRDGNSNEQF
>-|TRBJ2-5|TRBV7-2
ASSLARAQETQY
>-|TRBJ1-1|TRBV30
AWSVTGTHHEAF
>-|TRBJ1-2|TRBV29-1
SVDRGLYGYT
>-|TRBJ1-1|TRBV12-3/TRBV12-4
ASGISRDTEAF
>once|TRBJ2-1|TRBV11-3
ASSSREPGRAPGGEQF
>once|TRBJ2-1|TRBV27
ASSFVAGNTNEQF
>-|TRBJ1-4|TRBV13
ASSFDRGSEKLF
>-|TRBJ2-2|TRBV4-2
ASSQAAQWGGTRANTGELF
>-|TRBJ1-6|TRBV6-5
ASSRGANNSPLH
>-|TRBJ1-1|TRBV7-2
ASSLARTNTEAF
>-|TRBJ1-2|TRBV15
ATSRDGRVVGGYT
>-|TRBJ1-1|TRBV12-3/TRBV12-4
ASSSSTNTEAF
>-|TRBJ1-2|TRBV19
ASRRGTGEDGYT
>once|TRBJ2-2|TRBV6-6
ASSPLGVRGIGGELF
>-|TRBJ2-3|TRBV7-3
ASSLGNVGTDTQY
>-|TRBJ2-3|TRBV28
ASSPWTGGSADTQY
>once|TRBJ1-6|TRBV6-1
ASSETRQNYNSPLH
>-|TRBJ1-4|TRBV10-3
AISESKGNEKLF
>-|TRBJ2-1|TRBV29-1
SVGIGYNEQF
>-|TRBJ2-7|TRBV27
ASSLYLGVYYEQY
>-|TRBJ2-7|TRBV5-5
ASSLRAGNTYEQY
>-|TRBJ2-5|TRBV6-6
ASSYGTSGSGSAAGTQY